This TCR beta chain came from a study of cytomegalovirus exposure and HLA in healthy donors. Regarding the study as a whole: A later analysis by the authors found several of the most significant clusters apparently linked to common viral pathogens.

V was shortened by 5 bases and J by 8 bases, with 18 bases between the two germline ends. Germline V CDR1 and CDR2: MNHNY, SVGAGI (reference sequence). There are 14 residues in the CDR3. This clone turned up a few times. No antigen is known for it. The PCR ran on 60 Vbeta and 13 Jbeta primers. In the study's own analysis: In a later analysis, the count reached about 80 million unique TCR beta chains, with roughly 9.9 million shared. Sequencing was performed with immunoSEQ multiplex PCR; in TCRdb, only in-frame clones are kept and a portion is missing. That table supplies the V and J calls and clone size; D and trimming were determined from the DNA. Here the sample spans over 150,000 clones, roughly four fifths being singletons.

This rearrangement joins TRBV6-6 to TRBJ1-2; D is ambiguous. This TCR derives from a male donor in good health and CMV-seronegative. The sequencing sample was made of PBMCs. The CDR3 protein is CASSPLPGLAGYTF. CDR3 coding DNA: TGTGCCAGCAGTCCTCTCCCTGGACTTGCGGGCTACACCTTC.